These T cell receptor beta chains were read from a single sample in a study of shared clonotypes between healthy human individuals. Method: immunoSEQ multiplex PCR; TCRdb's copy keeps in-frame clones and lacks some. This repertoire shows more than 2 million clones, nearly 97% found once; its top ten account for roughly 0.13%. Sequenced material: naive CD4+ T cells sorted from blood. These receptors were taken from a man aged 18 to 30 in good health. CDR3s include the opening cysteine and the closing phenylalanine or tryptophan. D genes are given only for firm matches. Rows give clone size only sometimes, using once, few, many, or a class for an expanded clone.

size,J,D,V,DNA,CDR3
once,TRBJ2-7,TRBD1,TRBV6-6,TGTGCCAGCAGTTACTCGCGCAGGGGGTCGTCCTACGAGCAGTACTTC,CASSYSRRGSSYEQYF
.,TRBJ1-6,.,TRBV4-1,TGCGCCAGCAGCCAAGACCCCCCGACGATTTCCCAAAGCTCCTACTATAATTCACCCCTCCACTTT,CASSQDPPTISQSSYYNSPLHF
.,TRBJ2-4,.,TRBV5-8,TGTGCCAGCAGCTTGGAACAGGGGAGGCACATTCAGTACTTC,CASSLEQGRHIQYF
.,TRBJ1-5,TRBD1,TRBV15,TGTGCCACCAGCGGGGGACAGGGTGGGTATCAGCCCCAGCATTTT,CATSGGQGGYQPQHF
.,TRBJ2-7,.,TRBV13,TGTGCCAGCAGCTTAGGCCTGAGAGCCCTTGCGGACTACGAGCAGTACTTC,CASSLGLRALADYEQYF
.,TRBJ2-5,.,TRBV15,TGTGCCACCAGCAGAGATGAGCTGAAGCAAGAGACCCAGTACTTC,CATSRDELKQETQYF
once,TRBJ2-1,TRBD1,TRBV9,TGTGCCAGCAGCGCCCGGGGACAGGACAATGAGCAGTTCTTC,CASSARGQDNEQFF
.,TRBJ1-5,.,TRBV10-3,TGTGCCAGCTCAGGGGTTAATCAGCCCCAGCATTTT,CASSGVNQPQHF
.,TRBJ2-1,.,TRBV6-1,TGTGCCAGCAGTGAAGGAGGGGGGGCGTTCAATGAGCAGTTCTTC,CASSEGGGAFNEQFF
.,TRBJ1-1,.,TRBV11-2,TGTGCCAGCAGTGAGACCACAGGGAAGGCCACTGAAGCTTTCTTT,CASSETTGKATEAFF
.,TRBJ2-7,TRBD2,TRBV7-2,TGTGCCAGCAGCTTAGTAGGCGGGACTACCTACGAGCAGTACTTC,CASSLVGGTTYEQYF
.,TRBJ1-5,.,TRBV18,TGTGCCAGCTCACCACCGATGGGGCAGGGAAAGACGTCCCAGCATTTT,CASSPPMGQGKTSQHF
.,TRBJ2-2,TRBD1,TRBV18,TGTGCCAGCTCATCTTCATGGGACAGCGCCGGGGAGCTGTTTTTT,CASSSSWDSAGELFF
.,TRBJ2-5,.,TRBV6-5,TGTGCCAGCAGTTACTTGGGGACCCAGTACTTC,CASSYLGTQYF
.,TRBJ2-1,.,TRBV11-2,TGTGCCAGCAGCACATTGGGCGATGAGCAGTTCTTC,CASSTLGDEQFF
.,TRBJ1-6,.,TRBV30,TGTGCCTGGAGTGGGAGTCAGGGTCTTGGTATGTCACCCCTCCACTTT,CAWSGSQGLGMSPLHF
.,TRBJ2-3,TRBD2,TRBV10-2,TGCGCCAGCAGGGCGACTAGCGGGAGTCGGGATACGCAGTATTTT,CASRATSGSRDTQYF